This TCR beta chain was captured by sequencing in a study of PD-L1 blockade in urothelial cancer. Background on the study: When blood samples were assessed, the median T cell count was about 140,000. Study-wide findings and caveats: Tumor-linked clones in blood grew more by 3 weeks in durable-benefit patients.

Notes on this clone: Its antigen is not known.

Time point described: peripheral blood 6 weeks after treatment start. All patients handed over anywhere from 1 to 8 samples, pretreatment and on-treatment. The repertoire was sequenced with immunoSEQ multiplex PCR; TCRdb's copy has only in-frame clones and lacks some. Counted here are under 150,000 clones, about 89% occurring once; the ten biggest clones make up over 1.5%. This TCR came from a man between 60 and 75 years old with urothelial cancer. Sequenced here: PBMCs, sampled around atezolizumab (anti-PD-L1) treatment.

The CDR3 reads CASSSLPGADTQYF. The CDR3 bases are TGCGCCAGCAGCTCCCTACCAGGGGCAGATACGCAGTATTTT. The rearrangement uses TRBV5-1 and TRBJ2-3, with D tentatively TRBD1 (6 bases). With 3 bases removed from V and 4 bases from J, the gap between germline ends came to 12 bases. There are 14 residues in the CDR3. The germline gives CDR1 SGHRS, CDR2 YFSETQ. Together with reference TRBV5-1 and TRBJ2-3, the CDR3 gives the full variable domain: KAGVTQTPRYLIKTRGQQVTLSCSPISGHRSVSWYQQTPGQGLQFLFEYFSETQRNKGNFPGRFSGRQFSNSRSEMNVSTLELGDSALYLCASSSLPGADTQYFGPGTRLTVL.